Following are 30 T cell receptor beta chains from one sample sequenced in a study of cytomegalovirus exposure and HLA in healthy donors. This table comes from immunoSEQ multiplex PCR, and its TCRdb copy is limited to in-frame clones, with some not included. Here the sample spans over 80,000 clones, around 84% being singletons. The sequencing input was PBMCs. These receptors were taken from a man aged 18 to 35 in good health and CMV-seropositive.

The rearrangement joins TRBV5-6 to TRBJ1-2; weak D call: TRBD1 (5 bases). V shed 2 bases and J shed 3 bases, with 8 bases lying between them. The CDR3 has 13 residues. Germline CDR1 is SGHDT and CDR2 is YYEEEE. CDR3 DNA: TGTGCCAGCAGCTTAGGGGACTACTATGGCTACACCTTC. Translation gives CASSLGDYYGYTF.

The chain employs TRBV6-1 and TRBJ1-5; 8 bases align to TRBD1. V lost 5 bases to trimming and J lost 7 bases; unmatched junction nucleotides: 7. The CDR3 totals 14 residues. Germline assignment: CDR1 MNHNS and CDR2 SASEGT. CDR3 nucleotides: TGTGCCAGCAGTAACGACAGGGGAGAGCAGCCCCAGCATTTT. This codes for CASSNDRGEQPQHF.

J is TRBJ2-3 and V is TRBV2; TRBD2 matches 7 bases. Losses at the gene ends were 7 bases for V and 2 bases for J; bases not matched to a gene: 6. Germline CDR1 and CDR2: SNHLY and FYNNEI. This CDR3 region has 14 residues. This CDR3 reads CASMAGVPTDTQYF. The CDR3 region has the DNA TGTGCCAGCATGGCGGGAGTCCCCACAGATACGCAGTATTTT. The full variable domain, its missing parts supplied by reference TRBV2 and TRBJ2-3, is EPEVTQTPSHQVTQMGQEVILRCVPISNHLYFYWYRQILGQKVEFLVSFYNNEISEKSEIFDDQFSVERPDGSNFTLKIRSTKLEDSAMYFCASMAGVPTDTQYFGPGTRLTVL.

The V call is TRBV18, the J call TRBJ2-3; no clear D gene. This CDR3 contains 13 residues. Germline V gene lookup returns CDR1 KGHSH and CDR2 LQKENI. Trimming pared 0 bases from V and 2 bases from J, leaving 3 bases between. The CDR3 sequence is CASSPPATDTQYF. The CDR3 DNA sequence: TGTGCCAGCTCACCACCGGCCACAGATACGCAGTATTTT.

The chain links TRBV5-6 to TRBJ2-7; possibly TRBD2 for D (6 bases). The CDR3 runs to 14 residues. V was cut by 4 bases and J by 6 bases, with 17 bases left in between. CDR1 and CDR2 (germline): SGHDT, YYEEEE. The CDR3 sequence is CASSARMDGSEQYV. The CDR3, as DNA: TGTGCCAGCAGCGCAAGAATGGACGGGAGCGAGCAGTACGTC.

This chain joins TRBV6-4 and TRBJ2-3, with TRBD2 matching 11 bases. V dropped 0 bases and J dropped 8; count of bases not matched to a gene: 4. CDR1 is MRHNA and CDR2 is SNTAGT in the germline V gene. The CDR3 totals 15 residues. CDR3 bases: TGTGCCAGCAGTGACTCTCGTAGCGGGAGGGGTACGCAGTATTTT. Translated: CASSDSRSGRGTQYF.

The rearrangement joins TRBV9 to TRBJ2-2; 9 bases fit TRBD2. Germline V lookup: CDR1 SGDLS, CDR2 YYNGEE. The V and J ends lost 0 bases and 4 bases, in that order; junction bases with no gene match: 1. The CDR3 covers 15 residues. In nucleotides, the CDR3 is TGTGCCAGCAGCGTAGGGCGGGGGGGCACCGGGGAGCTGTTTTTT. Its translation: CASSVGRGGTGELFF.

Concerning this clone itself: A junction end diverges from the germline sequence, so it may reflect a read error. This chain uses TRBV5-6 with TRBJ1-4; D remains ambiguous. Looked up from germline, CDR1 is SGHDT and CDR2 is YYEEEE. This CDR3 comprises 14 residues. The CDR3 coding sequence is TGTGCCAACAGCTTGGACTTGAACAATGAAAAACTGTTTTTT. This codes for CANSLDLNNEKLFF.

The rearrangement joins TRBV5-1 to TRBJ2-3; 8 bases agree with TRBD2. With V trimmed by 2 bases and J by 6 bases, 8 bases remained unmatched. This CDR3 has 15 residues. Germline V lookup: CDR1 SGHRS, CDR2 YFSETQ. CDR3 bases: TGCGCCAGCAGCTTAGCGGGACTAGGGGGTGATACGCAGTATTTT. Protein: CASSLAGLGGDTQYF.

Details on this clone: Other DNA sequences within the sample encode an identical CDR3. The chain couples TRBV5-4 to TRBJ2-7, with a possible D match to TRBD1 (5 bases). This CDR3 contains 13 residues. Germline CDR1 SGHNT, CDR2 YYREEE (reference sequence). V lost 1 base, J lost 3 bases, and 8 bases lay in between. CDR3: CASSLQGGYEQYF. In DNA form, the CDR3 reads TGTGCCAGCAGCTTGCAGGGTGGCTACGAGCAGTACTTC.

This chain joins TRBV7-9 and TRBJ2-5; TRBD1 matches 10 bases. Per the germline V gene, CDR1 is SEHNR and CDR2 is FQNEAQ (reference sequence). V lost 5 bases to trimming and J lost 3 bases; unmatched junction nucleotides: 3. The CDR3 is 14 residues long. DNA for the CDR3: TGTGCCAGCAGCCTGGGACAGGGGAAAGAGACCCAGTACTTC. It translates to CASSLGQGKETQYF.

The chain recombines TRBV11-1 with TRBJ2-1, with TRBD1 matching 7 bases. The CDR3 has 15 residues. V was clipped by 4 bases and J by 3 bases; unmatched bases: 6. Germline-derived CDR1 and CDR2 are SGHAT and FQDESV (reference sequence). The CDR3 DNA is TGTGCCAGCAGCTACGGGACAGCAGACTACAATGAGCAGTTCTTC. Its translation: CASSYGTADYNEQFF.

This sequence joins TRBV19 and TRBJ2-2; TRBD2 agrees at 8 bases. V dropped 3 bases and J dropped 0; count of bases not matched to a gene: 3. The CDR3 is made up of 16 amino acids. Germline loops: CDR1 LNHDA, CDR2 SQIVND (reference sequence). The CDR3 DNA reads TGTGCCAGTAGTATGAGCGGGGGCGCGAACACCGGGGAGCTGTTTTTT. Translating gives CASSMSGGANTGELFF.

This clone was seen a single time. V and J are TRBV7-8 and TRBJ2-1; TRBD2 matches 16 bases. V trimming: 4 bases; J trimming: 9 bases; junction bases outside the gene matches: 6. The CDR3 has 16 amino acids. CDR1 and CDR2 from the germline V gene are SGHVS and FQNEAQ. CDR3 protein: CASSSGLAGGLREQFF. The CDR3, as DNA: TGTGCCAGCAGCTCGGGACTAGCGGGAGGGCTACGTGAGCAGTTCTTC.

This clone was recorded once. The gene calls are TRBV7-9 and TRBJ2-2; D is uncertain. Trimming took off 5 bases at V and 5 bases at J, with 9 bases between the two ends. CDR1 is SEHNR, CDR2 FQNEAQ, per germline (reference sequence). There are 13 residues in the CDR3. Here the CDR3 reads CASSAHGTGELFF. DNA for the CDR3: TGTGCCAGCAGCGCGCACGGGACCGGGGAGCTGTTTTTT. The full variable domain, its missing parts supplied by reference TRBV7-9 and TRBJ2-2, is DTGVSQNPRHKITKRGQNVTFRCDPISEHNRLYWYRQTLGQGPEFLTYFQNEAQLEKSRLLSDRFSAERPKGSFSTLEIQRTEQGDSAMYLCASSAHGTGELFFGEGSRLTVL.

The chain carries TRBV9 and TRBJ2-7, with TRBD2 identical over 7 bases. Trimming removed 2 bases from V and 2 bases from J; junction bases left unmatched: 16. The CDR3 sequence is 18 residues long. In germline, CDR1 is SGDLS, CDR2 YYNGEE. The CDR3 here is CASSVGPGTTSNPYEQYF. CDR3 coding DNA: TGTGCCAGCAGCGTGGGGCCCGGGACTACCTCTAACCCCTACGAGCAGTACTTC.

In its sample, this clone is medium-sized. The gene calls are TRBV7-6 and TRBJ2-1; a weak D match, TRBD2 (5 bases). Germline V gene data show CDR1 as SGHVS and CDR2 as FNYEAQ. The CDR3 loop spans 11 amino acids. Trimming removed 5 bases at V and 12 bases at J, with 11 bases between. CDR3: CASSDGRGQFF. CDR3 sequence (DNA): TGTGCCAGCAGCGATGGCCGGGGGCAGTTCTTC.

This clone was seen more than once but under ten times. The chain combines TRBV25-1 with TRBJ2-5, with D possibly TRBD2 on 6 matching bases. The V and J ends lost 8 bases and 2 bases respectively, with 18 bases between them. This CDR3 spans 15 amino acids. Germline CDR1 MGHDK, CDR2 SYGVNS. CDR3 region: CASPEGVADQETQYF. The CDR3 bases are TGTGCCAGCCCCGAGGGAGTAGCGGATCAAGAGACCCAGTACTTC.

The chain is built from TRBV7-2 and TRBJ2-3; 12 nucleotides agree with TRBD2. Germline CDR1 SGHTA, CDR2 FQGNSA. CDR3 length equals 16 residues. V gave up 5 bases and J gave up 7 bases; unmatched junction bases: 10. The CDR3 DNA reads TGTGCCAGCAGCCGGCCGACTAGCGGGAGCGAGAATACGCAGTATTTT. It translates to CASSRPTSGSENTQYF.

The rearrangement joins TRBV7-2 to TRBJ2-3; no clear D gene. The CDR3 contains 15 residues. Germline CDR1 reads SGHTA; CDR2 reads FQGNSA. V lost 0 bases and J 0 bases, leaving 7 bases between the germline ends. CDR3 protein: CASSLATLSTDTQYF. The CDR3 DNA sequence: TGTGCCAGCAGCTTAGCGACATTAAGCACAGATACGCAGTATTTT.

The chain uses TRBV4-1 and TRBJ2-5; TRBD2 matches at 9 bases. This CDR3 has 15 residues. Germline V lookup: CDR1 MGHRA, CDR2 YSYEKL. The V gene end was trimmed by 0 bases and the J gene end by 4 bases; junction bases not matched to a gene: 3. In DNA form, the CDR3 reads TGCGCCAGCAGCCAAGAGAGGGGACTAGCAGAGACCCAGTACTTC. Translated: CASSQERGLAETQYF.

The chain recombines TRBV5-1 with TRBJ1-2; TRBD1 might be the D (6 bases). This CDR3 has 12 residues. V shed 3 bases and J shed 8 bases, with 11 bases lying between them. CDR1 SGHRS and CDR2 YFSETQ come from the germline V gene. The CDR3 nucleotides are TGCGCCAGCAGCTCTCAGGGGCAAGGCTACACCTTC. Residues: CASSSQGQGYTF.

The chain combines TRBV7-9 with TRBJ2-5; TRBD2 agrees at 8 bases. Germline CDR1 reads SEHNR; CDR2 reads FQNEAQ (reference sequence). The junction had 12 bases not matched to a gene; V was cut back by 5 bases and J by 1 base. This CDR3 has 17 amino acids. The CDR3 here is CASSPPAGGWAQETQYF. In DNA, the CDR3 is TGTGCCAGCAGCCCTCCCGCGGGGGGTTGGGCCCAAGAGACCCAGTACTTC.

The chain carries TRBV5-6 and TRBJ2-2; TRBD1 agrees at 7 bases. Trimming took 0 bases from V and 4 from J; bases not matched to a gene: 12. In germline, CDR1 is SGHDT, CDR2 YYEEEE. The CDR3 loop spans 18 amino acids. The CDR3 region is CASSLAAKQGSGTGELFF. In nucleotides, the CDR3 is TGTGCCAGCAGCTTGGCAGCCAAACAGGGGTCGGGCACCGGGGAGCTGTTTTTT. The full variable domain, in which reference TRBV5-6 and TRBJ2-2 provide the parts outside the CDR3, is DAGVTQSPTHLIKTRGQQVTLRCSPKSGHDTVSWYQQALGQGPQFIFQYYEEEERQRGNFPDRFSGHQFPNYSSELNVNALLLGDSALYLCASSLAAKQGSGTGELFFGEGSRLTVL.

The chain has TRBV9 and TRBJ2-3; maybe TRBD1 (6 bases). Trimming shortened V by 3 bases and J by 1 base, and 15 bases separated the two germline ends. Germline V gives CDR1 SGDLS, CDR2 YYNGEE. CDR3 length equals 16 residues. The CDR3 loop is CASSASPGHRTDTQYF. The CDR3 nucleotides read TGTGCCAGCAGCGCCAGCCCGGGACACCGCACAGATACGCAGTATTTT. Looking up the rest from reference TRBV9 and TRBJ2-3 gives the full variable domain: DSGVTQTPKHLITATGQRVTLRCSPRSGDLSVYWYQQSLDQGLQFLIQYYNGEERAKGNILERFSAQQFPDLHSELNLSSLELGDSALYFCASSASPGHRTDTQYFGPGTRLTVL.

The chain carries TRBV29-1 and TRBJ2-1, with D perhaps TRBD1 (5 bases). The CDR3 is made up of 10 amino acids. The V and J ends lost 7 bases and 9 bases respectively, with 10 bases between them. The germline V gene encodes CDR1 SQVTM and CDR2 ANQGSEA. DNA for the CDR3: TGCAGCGCCAGGGTGACTGAGCAGTTCTTC. Translated, it gives CSARVTEQFF.

The V call is TRBV30, the J call TRBJ1-6, with D hard to call. This CDR3 has 12 residues. Germline-derived CDR1 and CDR2 are GTSNPN and SVGIG (reference sequence). The germline V and J ends were trimmed by 2 bases and 9 bases, with 8 bases remaining between them. The CDR3 nucleotides read TGTGCCTGGAGTACCCCCGGTTCACCCCTCCACTTT. Translation: CAWSTPGSPLHF. Together with reference TRBV30 and TRBJ1-6, the CDR3 gives the full variable domain: SQTIHQWPATLVQPVGSPLSLECTVEGTSNPNLYWYRQAAGRGLQLLFYSVGIGQISSEVPQNLSASRPQDRQFILSSKKLLLSDSGFYLCAWSTPGSPLHFGNGTRLTVT.

The chain links TRBV28 to TRBJ1-2; 7 positions agree with TRBD1. Germline CDR1 reads MDHEN; CDR2 reads SYDVKM. J lost 8 bases, V lost 5 bases, and 8 bases had no gene match. The length of the CDR3 is 13 residues. This CDR3 is CASSPPTGLGYTF. CDR3 nucleotide sequence: TGTGCCAGCAGTCCGCCGACAGGGTTAGGCTACACCTTC.

The CDR3 here is CASSLRAGGDNEQFF. The CDR3 DNA sequence: TGTGCCAGCAGCTTGAGAGCGGGGGGGGACAATGAGCAGTTCTTC. The chain links TRBV5-4 to TRBJ2-1; 10 positions match TRBD2. CDR3 length equals 15 residues. Germline V CDR1 and CDR2: SGHNT, YYREEE (reference sequence). Germline trimming cut 1 base from V and 5 bases from J; bases unmatched to any gene: 3.

This chain uses TRBV7-9 with TRBJ1-1; tentatively, D is TRBD1 (5 bases). The CDR3 is 13 amino acids. The V and J ends lost 2 bases and 3 bases respectively, with 7 bases between them. Per germline, CDR1 SEHNR and CDR2 FQNEAQ (reference sequence). CDR3 coding DNA: TGTGCCAGCAGCTTATCGGGGGACACTGAAGCTTTCTTT. Protein product: CASSLSGDTEAFF. Drawing the rest from reference TRBV7-9 and TRBJ1-1, the complete variable domain is DTGVSQNPRHKITKRGQNVTFRCDPISEHNRLYWYRQTLGQGPEFLTYFQNEAQLEKSRLLSDRFSAERPKGSFSTLEIQRTEQGDSAMYLCASSLSGDTEAFFGQGTRLTVV.